What follows are 32 T cell receptor beta chains derived from one specimen sequenced in a study of CXCR3-negative and CXCR3-positive naive CD8 T cells. Study results and caveats: CXCR3-positive naive cells had TRB CDR3s that were more hydrophobic than CXCR3-negative naive cells had.

UMI-tagged TRB cDNA libraries were built via 5' RACE. Using the 5' RACE reads, TCRdb records one entry per CDR3 protein without DNA. The sample has more than 80,000 distinct CDR3 sequences; the top ten hold 0.3% to 0.45%. These TCRs' antigens remain unknown. The sample taken for sequencing was naive CXCR3+ CD8+ T cells from blood. The sample's subset: CD45RO-CCR7+CD27+CD95- naive CD8+ T cells expressing CXCR3 (TNR3+). Receptors originate from a human donor in good health. Some clones in this sample may be carry-over from other donors' samples.

The chain joins TRBV12-5 to TRBJ1-1. CDR3 length equals 12 residues. The V gene's germline CDR1 is LGHNT and CDR2 FRNRAP. CDR3 loop: CASGLEAYEAFF.

The chain has TRBV12-3 or TRBV12-4 and TRBJ1-2; TCRdb calls TRBD1, which cannot be checked without DNA. The CDR3 totals 12 residues. CDR3 residues: CASSTGGNGYTF.

V gene TRBV15 combines with J gene TRBJ1-3; TCRdb picks TRBD1, but there is no DNA to check that call. The CDR3 is made up of 15 amino acids. Per the germline V gene, CDR1 is LNHNV and CDR2 is YYDKDF (reference sequence). The CDR3 region is CATSQERDFGNTIYF.

This chain uses TRBV4-1 with TRBJ1-5; without DNA, the TCRdb call of TRBD1 cannot be checked. This CDR3 is 13 amino acids long. Germline values: CDR1 MGHRA, CDR2 YSYEKL. This CDR3 is CASSQEGAQPQHF.

The chain recombines TRBV7-8 with TRBJ2-3; TCRdb reports TRBD1, a call that lacks DNA to check it against. Germline CDR1 SGHVS, CDR2 FQNEAQ. The CDR3 is 16 amino acids. The CDR3: CASSGHPGGSTDTQYF.

The chain recombines TRBV29-1 with TRBJ1-2. Looked up from germline, CDR1 is SQVTM and CDR2 is ANQGSEA. The CDR3 spans 11 residues. The CDR3 here is CSVPANYGYTF.

CDR3 loop: CASSFDSNQPQHF. The V and J genes are TRBV27 and TRBJ1-5. The CDR3 extends over 13 amino acids. Germline CDR1 MNHEY, CDR2 SMNVEV (reference sequence).

The V gene is TRBV7-2, the J gene TRBJ2-1; the D call from TCRdb, TRBD1, cannot be confirmed without DNA. The CDR3 length is 17 residues. CDR1 and CDR2 from the germline V gene are SGHTA and FQGNSA. The CDR3 loop reads CASSLPRTVPSYNEQFF.

The chain uses TRBV3-1 and TRBJ2-5; TCRdb's D gene call, TRBD1, goes unchecked for lack of DNA. CDR3 length equals 15 residues. Germline V gene sequence: CDR1 LGHDT, CDR2 YNNKEL (reference sequence). CDR3 loop: CASSQGGTGQETQYF.

The rearrangement joins TRBV18 to TRBJ1-1. CDR1 is KGHSH and CDR2 is LQKENI in the germline V gene. The CDR3 extends over 17 amino acids. CDR3 residues: CASSHDTGGRSNTEALF.

The chain employs TRBV20-1 and TRBJ2-7; the D gene TCRdb calls, TRBD1, cannot be checked with no DNA. Germline CDR1 and CDR2: DFQATT and SNEGSKA (reference sequence). This CDR3 contains 16 residues. CDR3 in amino acids: CSARDGAGQLSYEQYF.

The chain employs TRBV6-6 and TRBJ1-5; TCRdb's D gene call, TRBD1, goes unchecked for lack of DNA. Germline CDR1 MNHNY, CDR2 SVGAGI (reference sequence). This CDR3 has 14 residues. CDR3 amino acids: CASSHRGGEEPQHF.

The chain carries TRBV4-1 and TRBJ2-7; TCRdb outputs TRBD2, but without DNA this stays unchecked. The CDR3 is 12 residues long. The germline V gene has CDR1 MGHRA and CDR2 YSYEKL. The CDR3 reads CASSQDRGKQYF.

V is TRBV7-9 and J is TRBJ2-2. Per the germline V gene, CDR1 is SEHNR and CDR2 is FQNEAQ (reference sequence). This CDR3 contains 14 residues. The CDR3 sequence is CASSTTANTGELFF.

This chain uses TRBV7-6 with TRBJ2-5; the D call from TCRdb, TRBD2, cannot be confirmed without DNA. The germline CDR1 and CDR2 sequences are SGHVS and FNYEAQ. CDR3 length equals 15 residues. This CDR3 is CASSLGAIAQETQYF.

The gene calls are TRBV7-3 and TRBJ2-1. The CDR3 runs 15 residues. Germline V gene sequence: CDR1 SGHTA, CDR2 FQGTGA. CDR3 loop: CASSLDGSSYNEQFF.

This rearrangement joins TRBV20-1 to TRBJ2-3; TCRdb names TRBD2, which stays unverified in the absence of DNA. CDR1 is DFQATT, CDR2 SNEGSKA, per germline (reference sequence). This CDR3 is built from 15 residues. CDR3 sequence: CSARDLAGRSDTQYF.

V is TRBV10-3 and J is TRBJ2-1; TCRdb proposes TRBD2, but this gene call is untestable without DNA. The CDR3 has 16 residues. In germline, CDR1 is ENHRY, CDR2 SYGVKD. CDR3 protein: CAISAGSGNSYNEQFF.

The chain uses TRBV20-1 and TRBJ1-2; TCRdb proposes TRBD1, but this gene call is untestable without DNA. Germline V gene data show CDR1 as DFQATT and CDR2 as SNEGSKA (reference sequence). This CDR3 comprises 14 residues. This chain's CDR3 is CSARTTEVGYGYTF.

The chain combines TRBV4-2 with TRBJ1-1. This CDR3 contains 15 residues. CDR1 and CDR2 (germline): LGHNA, YNFKEQ. This CDR3 is CASSQEKAANTEAFF.

The chain uses TRBV12-3 or TRBV12-4 and TRBJ2-5; TCRdb indicates TRBD2, and absent DNA this call remains unverified. The CDR3 length is 14 residues. The CDR3 sequence: CASSIGLPQETQYF.

V is TRBV14 and J is TRBJ2-7; TCRdb reports TRBD1, a call that lacks DNA to check it against. In germline, CDR1 is SGHDN, CDR2 FVKESK. The CDR3 length is 14 residues. The CDR3 is CASSHRDPSYEQYF.

The V gene is TRBV18, the J gene TRBJ2-7; the D call from TCRdb, TRBD1, cannot be confirmed without DNA. The V gene's germline CDR1 is KGHSH and CDR2 LQKENI. The CDR3 has 16 residues. CDR3 amino acids: CASSPRGGLSSYEQYF.

This chain connects TRBV4-3 to TRBJ1-2; TCRdb outputs TRBD1, but without DNA this stays unchecked. CDR1 is LGHNA, CDR2 YSLEER, per germline. The CDR3 has 16 residues. The CDR3 loop is CASSQDRSTGFRGYTF.

V and J are TRBV29-1 and TRBJ2-1; TCRdb lists TRBD2, though no DNA is available to test this call. Per the germline V gene, CDR1 is SQVTM and CDR2 is ANQGSEA. There are 17 residues in the CDR3. The CDR3 sequence is CSVEFAGLAKEVREQFF.

This rearrangement joins TRBV7-2 to TRBJ2-7. CDR1 and CDR2 from the germline V gene are SGHTA and FQGNSA. The CDR3 spans 14 residues. CDR3 loop: CASRSSGSFREQYF.

V gene TRBV5-1 combines with J gene TRBJ1-1; without DNA, the TCRdb call of TRBD1 cannot be checked. CDR1 and CDR2 from the germline V gene are SGHRS and YFSETQ. The CDR3 contains 14 residues. The CDR3 sequence is CASSLPGVGTEAFF.

The genes are TRBV11-2 and TRBJ2-1; TCRdb picks TRBD1, but there is no DNA to check that call. CDR3 size: 13 residues. CDR1 is SGHAT, CDR2 FQNNGV, per germline. CDR3 residues: CASSLTDYNEQFF.

This chain connects TRBV7-7 to TRBJ2-7; no DNA is available, so the TRBD1 call from TCRdb remains unchecked. The V gene's germline CDR1 is SSHAT and CDR2 FNYEAQ (reference sequence). CDR3 size: 14 residues. This chain's CDR3 is CASSLRQGVFEQYF.

The chain has TRBV11-2 and TRBJ2-1. This CDR3 is 15 amino acids long. The V gene's germline CDR1 is SGHAT and CDR2 FQNNGV. This chain's CDR3 is CASSFAASSYNEQFF.

The CDR3 is CASSQDGTGAYEQYF. V usage is TRBV4-2 and J usage is TRBJ2-7; TCRdb names TRBD1, which stays unverified in the absence of DNA. Looked up from germline, CDR1 is LGHNA and CDR2 is YNFKEQ. The CDR3 has 15 amino acids.

The chain employs TRBV28 and TRBJ1-5; without DNA, the TCRdb call of TRBD1 cannot be checked. The CDR3 length is 15 residues. CDR1 is MDHEN and CDR2 is SYDVKM in the germline V gene. CDR3: CASSLTTGVGQPQHF.